This T cell receptor beta chain was sequenced during a study of T cell responses to AZD1222 COVID-19 vaccine (dated by TCRdb to about 2021). Notes on the research overall: A total of under 250 trial participants underwent TCR sequencing, of whom about 200 had received two doses of AZD1222 and roughly 26 had received two doses of the MenACWY control vaccine. Trial participants were enrolled by age into 18-55, 56-69 and 70-plus year subgroups, with about 150, 28 and 57 TCR-sequenced participants respectively.

For this clone: Which antigen it targets is not known. The record has no base qualities; no much larger clone is one base away.

What this sample's time point label stands for: sample from adult after SARS-CoV-2 infection, after symptom onset. Two convalescent COVID-19 patients, sampled after symptom onset from adults with prior SARS-CoV-2 infection, were also TCR-sequenced for comparison. The CDR3 regions of human TCRbeta chains were analyzed by immunosequencing. For the original study's pipeline: Repertoire TCRs were matched against a reference library of SARS-CoV-2-specific TCRs generated with the MIRA antigen-specificity platform. Breadth meant the fraction of unique TCRs that were SARS-CoV-2-associated, whereas depth meant the fraction of total T cells that were SARS-CoV-2-associated. Using the MIRA data, each spike-specific TCR was mapped to the spike region that the TCR reacts to and placed in a CD4 or CD8 class. Log10-transformed breadth and depth values were compared by one-way ANOVA with Sidak's multiple comparisons tests. Entries here come from immuneACCESS through TCRdb and include only in-frame sequences with V and J called. Some clones fail to appear in such tables; in the studies checked, an unresolved V gene covers under half of the shortfall, and the cause of the remainder is unknown. Clone size and V and J calls were adopted from that table, with D and trimming inferred from the DNA. The sample contains roughly 140,000 clones, more than 85% of them found a single time. The top ten clonotypes cover about 7% of the sample.

What the study reported, not specific to this receptor: The vaccine-associated CD4 TCRs covered the entire spike protein, and the dominant responses fell in regions 160-218 and 743-854. Because no day 14 peak-response samples were available, the repertoires could be characterized only after the peak T cell response. A significant rise in spike-specific TCR breadth and depth was observed after two AZD1222 doses relative to day 0 and relative to MenACWY recipients. Most participants were white British and females outnumbered males, and the authors suggested that clonal diversity may have been underestimated. Epitopes outside the regions mutated in the B.1.351 and B.1.1.7 variants were reportedly recognized by nearly half of the unique spike-specific TCRs. The 56-69-year group was small, and its depth increase did not reach significance, likely because of low power. Conclusions about previously exposed vaccinees were limited because only six AZD1222 recipients were SARS-CoV-2 seropositive at baseline.

After removal of 2 bases from V and 8 bases from J, the junction retains 7 bases not matched to a gene. The germline V gene gives CDR1 as SGHRS and CDR2 as YFSETQ. The CDR3 measures 14 amino acids from cysteine to phenylalanine. Solely the CDR3 DNA is kept, with 42 bases framed from the first base. The sample here was peripheral blood, taken after recovery from COVID-19. In this chain, TRBV5-1 is recombined with TRBJ1-1; 9 bases in between match TRBD1. The source of this sequence is an adult who had recovered from COVID-19. CDR3 region: CASSFGQGNWEAFF. The bases are TGCGCCAGCAGCTTTGGACAGGGGAATTGGGAAGCTTTCTTT.